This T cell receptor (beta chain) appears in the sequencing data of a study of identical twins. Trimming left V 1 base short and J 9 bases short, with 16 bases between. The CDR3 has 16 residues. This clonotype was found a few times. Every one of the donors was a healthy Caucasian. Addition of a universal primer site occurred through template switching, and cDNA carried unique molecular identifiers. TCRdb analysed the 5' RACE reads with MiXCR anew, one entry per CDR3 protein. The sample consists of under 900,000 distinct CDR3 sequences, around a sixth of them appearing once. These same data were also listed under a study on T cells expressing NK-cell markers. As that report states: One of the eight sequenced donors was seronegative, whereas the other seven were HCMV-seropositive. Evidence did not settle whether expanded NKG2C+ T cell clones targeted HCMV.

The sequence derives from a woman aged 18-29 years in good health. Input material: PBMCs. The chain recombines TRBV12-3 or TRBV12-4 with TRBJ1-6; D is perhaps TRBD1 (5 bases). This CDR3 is CASSLGTGPGGSPLHF. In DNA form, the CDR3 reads TGTGCCAGCAGTTTAGGAACGGGGCCGGGAGGTTCACCCCTCCACTTT.